This T cell receptor beta chain is drawn from a study of blood T cell repertoires in COVID-19. As handled by the study authors: Amplification from reference gene primers served as the basis for estimated nucleated cell counts. Produced via immunoSEQ multiplex PCR; TCRdb's table is partial and in-frame only. That table gives V, J and clone size, and the DNA gave D and trimming. The sample contains some 250,000 clones, 85% to 90% of which appear only once. Germline-derived CDR1 and CDR2 are LNHNV and YYDKDF (reference sequence). The CDR3 sequence is 17 residues long. Unmatched junction bases numbered 7, after V lost 0 bases and J lost 3 bases.

The sequencing input was peripheral blood. The chain carries TRBV15 and TRBJ2-3; TRBD2 matches at 9 bases. The sequence was obtained from a woman aged 40 to 50 who had recovered from COVID-19. CDR3 nucleotide sequence: TGTGCCACCAGCAGAGATAGGATAGCGGGAGTGACAGATACGCAGTATTTT. It translates to CATSRDRIAGVTDTQYF.